This entry features one T cell receptor (beta chain) sequence. The sample originates from a study of blood T cell repertoires in COVID-19. CDR3 length equals 16 residues. Germline V CDR1 and CDR2: MNHEY, SMNVEV (reference sequence). The V gene end was trimmed by 2 bases and the J gene end by 3 bases; junction bases not matched to a gene: 5. The data were produced by immunoSEQ multiplex PCR, yet TCRdb's version contains in-frame clones alone and is incomplete. The sample holds fewer than 250,000 clones; 88% are singletons and the top ten take approximately 4.5%. The chain is built from TRBV27 and TRBJ2-1; 9 bases map to TRBD2. This clonotype was sampled from a human donor in a cohort sampled during active COVID-19. Sequencing was carried out using peripheral blood. Written as DNA, the CDR3 is TGTGCCAGCAGTTTAACGGCTAGCGGGGACTACAATGAGCAGTTCTTC. The encoded protein is CASSLTASGDYNEQFF.